The source of this T cell receptor (beta chain) is a study of shared clonotypes between healthy human individuals. Findings and limits, study-wide: Non-shared clonotypes had lower generation probabilities than those shared by all four donors. Donor clonotype sharing was expected to depend on sequencing depth.

Caucasian adults residing in Nashville, Tennessee made up all the donors. About this clone: Its antigen is not known.

Sequencing used immunoSEQ multiplex PCR; TCRdb keeps in-frame clones, though not all of them. Among about 2.5 million clones, 85% to 95% were seen once, and the ten largest hold approximately 0.41%. The CDR3 is 17 residues long. V trimming: 6 bases; J trimming: 7 bases; junction bases outside the gene matches: 13. CDR1 and CDR2 from the germline V gene are MDHEN and SYDVKM. This clonotype was sampled from a man younger than 30 in good health. Some clones in this sample may be carry-over from other donors' samples. V and J are TRBV28 and TRBJ1-5; 12 bases are shared with TRBD1. The sequencing input was naive CD4+ T cells from PBMCs. Subset reported: CD45RA+ positively selected. Written as DNA, the CDR3 is TGTGCCAGCAGGTCAGACCCGGGACAGGGGGCTCGCCAGCCCCAGCATTTT. This translates into CASRSDPGQGARQPQHF.